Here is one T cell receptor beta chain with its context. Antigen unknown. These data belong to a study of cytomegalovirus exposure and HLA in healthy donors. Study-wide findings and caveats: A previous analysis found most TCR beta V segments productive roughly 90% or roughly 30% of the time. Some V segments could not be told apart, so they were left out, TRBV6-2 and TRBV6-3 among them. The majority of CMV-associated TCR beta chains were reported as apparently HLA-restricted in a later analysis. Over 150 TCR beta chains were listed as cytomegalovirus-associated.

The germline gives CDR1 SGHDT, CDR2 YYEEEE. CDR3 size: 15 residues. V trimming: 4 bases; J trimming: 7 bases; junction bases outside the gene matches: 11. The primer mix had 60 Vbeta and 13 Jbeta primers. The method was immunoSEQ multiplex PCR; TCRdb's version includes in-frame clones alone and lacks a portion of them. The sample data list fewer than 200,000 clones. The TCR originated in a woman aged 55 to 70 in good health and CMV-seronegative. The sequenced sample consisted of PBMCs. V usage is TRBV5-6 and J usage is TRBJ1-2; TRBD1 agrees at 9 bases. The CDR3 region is CASSTSGTGSSGYTF. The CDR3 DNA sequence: TGTGCCAGCAGCACTTCCGGGACAGGGTCTAGTGGCTACACCTTC. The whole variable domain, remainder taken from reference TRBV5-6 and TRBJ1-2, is DAGVTQSPTHLIKTRGQQVTLRCSPKSGHDTVSWYQQALGQGPQFIFQYYEEEERQRGNFPDRFSGHQFPNYSSELNVNALLLGDSALYLCASSTSGTGSSGYTFGSGTRLTVV.